Only one count was recorded for the clone carrying this TCR beta chain. Its antigen remains unknown. The data were produced by immunoSEQ multiplex PCR, yet TCRdb's version contains in-frame clones alone and is incomplete. The sample yields about 65,000 clones, roughly 94% seen once. The record originates from a study of cytomegalovirus exposure and HLA in healthy donors. Study-wide background: The roughly 120 validation repertoires, a later analysis reported, used the same platform as the roughly 710 first-cohort repertoires. Study-wide points: In vitro assays verified that three CMV-associated chains recognized CMV antigens specifically. Rarity marked most TCR sequences, yet some public TCRs occurred in many donors. Reported performance of the classifier showed diagnosis of cytomegalovirus status with high specificity and sensitivity.

This CDR3 comprises 14 residues. V was trimmed by 2 bases and J by 0 bases, leaving 5 bases between them. The germline gives CDR1 MNHNY, CDR2 SVGAGI (reference sequence). V gene TRBV6-6 combines with J gene TRBJ2-1, with D unclear. Sequenced sample: PBMCs. This clonotype was obtained from a man aged 18 to 29 in good health and CMV-seropositive. CDR3 in amino acids: CASSYKSSYNEQFF. CDR3 DNA sequence: TGTGCCAGCAGTTACAAGAGCTCCTACAATGAGCAGTTCTTC.